One and the same sample provided the 30 T cell receptor beta chains below, sequenced in a study of blood T cell repertoires in COVID-19. The method was immunoSEQ multiplex PCR; TCRdb's version includes in-frame clones alone and lacks a portion of them. Found here are hundreds of thousands of clones, around nine tenths of them singletons; the top ten hold roughly 6.2%. Material for sequencing was PBMCs or T cells enriched from blood (not recorded which). These receptors were obtained from a woman between 40 and 55 years old who had recovered from COVID-19.

The chain is built from TRBV19 and TRBJ1-1; 8 nucleotides line up with TRBD1. The CDR3 consists of 13 residues. Trimming removed 10 bases from V and 10 bases from J; junction bases left unmatched: 14. CDR1 and CDR2 (germline): LNHDA, SQIVND (reference sequence). For the CDR3, the DNA is TGTGCCATATCCCAGCACGGACAGGGTGGAGCTTTCTTT. Its translation: CAISQHGQGGAFF.

The chain links TRBV28 to TRBJ2-5; no firm D call. The V gene's germline CDR1 is MDHEN and CDR2 SYDVKM. This CDR3 spans 14 amino acids. V gave up 6 bases and J gave up 0 bases, with 11 bases separating them. CDR3 sequence (DNA): TGTGCCAGCAGCCGCCCTAGGAACCAAGAGACCCAGTACTTC. It specifies CASSRPRNQETQYF.

The rearrangement links TRBV13 to TRBJ2-2, with 8 bases aligning to TRBD1. The CDR3 contains 14 residues. Germline V gene sequence: CDR1 PRHDT, CDR2 FYEKMQ (reference sequence). After removal of 4 bases from V and 12 bases from J, the junction contained 10 bases not matched to a gene. The CDR3 DNA is TGTGCCAGCAGCTCGACTCCGGACAGGGCGAAGCTGTTTTTT. Its protein is CASSSTPDRAKLFF. Using reference TRBV13 and TRBJ2-2 for the parts outside the CDR3, the full variable domain is AAGVIQSPRHLIKEKRETATLKCYPIPRHDTVYWYQQGPGQDPQFLISFYEKMQSDKGSIPDRFSAQQFSDYHSELNMSSLELGDSALYFCASSSTPDRAKLFFGEGSRLTVL.

The chain recombines TRBV18 with TRBJ1-5, with 9 bases fitting TRBD1. CDR3 length: 17 residues. Germline loops: CDR1 KGHSH, CDR2 LQKENI. V gave up 4 bases and J gave up 4 bases; unmatched junction bases: 11. Written as DNA, the CDR3 is TGTGCCAGCTCACTTTCCGGGGGACAGGGTAATAATCAGCCCCAGCATTTT. It yields the protein CASSLSGGQGNNQPQHF.

The J gene is TRBJ1-2, the V gene TRBV28; D might be TRBD1 (5 bases). In germline, CDR1 is MDHEN, CDR2 SYDVKM. V gave up 6 bases and J gave up 5 bases, with 25 bases separating them. The CDR3 loop spans 17 amino acids. CDR3 sequence reads: CASSHTLSQKGFYGYTF. As DNA, the CDR3 is TGTGCCAGCAGCCACACCCTCTCTCAGAAGGGGTTTTATGGCTACACCTTC.

This clone occurred a few times. The gene calls are TRBV18 and TRBJ1-6; perhaps TRBD1 as D (5 bases). The CDR3 has 16 residues. With 3 bases removed from V and 0 bases from J, the gap between germline ends came to 9 bases. Germline assignment: CDR1 KGHSH and CDR2 LQKENI. CDR3 sequence (DNA): TGTGCCAGCTCACCGAATGACAGCTCCTATAATTCACCCCTCCACTTT. Its translation: CASSPNDSSYNSPLHF.

V usage is TRBV5-6 and J usage is TRBJ2-7; D uncertain. This CDR3 spans 13 amino acids. Trimming shortened V by 4 bases and J by 4 bases, and 12 bases separated the two germline ends. CDR1 and CDR2 from the germline V gene are SGHDT and YYEEEE. Written as DNA, the CDR3 is TGTGCCAGCAGCCGATACACGAATTACGAGCAGTACTTC. This translates into CASSRYTNYEQYF.

This clone is labeled medium-sized. The V gene is TRBV5-5, the J gene TRBJ2-7, with 8 bases fitting TRBD2. The CDR3 runs to 15 residues. The germline gives CDR1 SGHKS, CDR2 YYEKEE (reference sequence). V gave up 4 bases and J gave up 1 base; unmatched junction bases: 7. The CDR3, as DNA: TGTGCCAGCAGCGTAGCCGGGACTAGTTCCTACGAGCAGTACTTC. Its protein is CASSVAGTSSYEQYF.

The chain couples TRBV6-6 to TRBJ2-7; perhaps TRBD1 as D (5 bases). The CDR3 length is 14 residues. Germline loops: CDR1 MNHNY, CDR2 SVGAGI (reference sequence). V shed 5 bases and J shed 1 base, with 12 bases lying between them. The CDR3 loop is CASSPQTGSYEQYF. In nucleotides, the CDR3 is TGTGCCAGCAGTCCCCAAACAGGATCCTACGAGCAGTACTTC.

The V call is TRBV4-3, the J call TRBJ2-1; TRBD2 agrees at 11 bases. The V gene end was trimmed by 1 base and the J gene end by 7 bases; junction bases not matched to a gene: 6. The CDR3 contains 16 residues. CDR1 is LGHNA, CDR2 YSLEER, per germline. The CDR3 loop reads CASSQVLASGRNEQFF. CDR3 sequence (DNA): TGCGCCAGCAGCCAAGTTTTAGCTAGCGGGAGGAATGAGCAGTTCTTC.

The genes are TRBV5-6 and TRBJ2-7, with 9 bases that match TRBD1. This CDR3 has 15 amino acids. Germline loops: CDR1 SGHDT, CDR2 YYEEEE. V lost 7 bases, J lost 4 bases, and 12 bases stayed unmatched. The CDR3 loop is CASLEIRDRVYEQYF. The CDR3 DNA reads as TGTGCCAGCTTAGAGATCAGGGACAGGGTATACGAGCAGTACTTC.

The count of this clone is one. The chain carries TRBV4-2 and TRBJ1-4, with D tentatively TRBD1 (5 bases). Germline loops: CDR1 LGHNA, CDR2 YNFKEQ. V was trimmed by 4 bases and J by 3 bases, leaving 15 bases between them. The CDR3 is 16 residues long. Here the CDR3 DNA reads TGTGCCAGCAGCCTAGGTGTTGGGGCTTCTAATGAAAAACTGTTTTTT. Its protein is CASSLGVGASNEKLFF.

This rearrangement joins TRBV5-1 to TRBJ2-3; a possible D gene is TRBD1 (6 bases). V lost 0 bases and J 0 bases, leaving 14 bases between the germline ends. The CDR3 has 17 residues. In germline, CDR1 is SGHRS, CDR2 YFSETQ. CDR3 in amino acids: CASSLGPWTESTDTQYF. For the CDR3, the DNA is TGCGCCAGCAGCTTGGGGCCCTGGACAGAGAGCACAGATACGCAGTATTTT.

The CDR3 loop is CASGQVINYGYTF. The CDR3 bases are TGTGCCAGCGGACAGGTCATTAACTATGGCTACACCTTC. V and J are TRBV28 and TRBJ1-2; 7 bases are shared with TRBD1. V trimming: 8 bases; J trimming: 1 base; junction bases outside the gene matches: 4. From germline, CDR1 is MDHEN and CDR2 SYDVKM. This CDR3 has 13 residues.

This sequence joins TRBV7-8 and TRBJ2-3; D might be TRBD2 (5 bases). CDR1 and CDR2 (germline): SGHVS, FQNEAQ. V was shortened by 4 bases and J by 4 bases, with 15 bases between the two germline ends. The CDR3 runs to 15 residues. The CDR3 reads CASSSTPQEADTQYF. Written as DNA, the CDR3 is TGTGCCAGCAGCTCCACACCCCAGGAGGCAGATACGCAGTATTTT.

The V call is TRBV5-4, the J call TRBJ1-1; 7 positions match TRBD1. V shed 5 bases, J shed 1 base, and the junction held 11 bases outside the gene matches. The germline CDR1 and CDR2 sequences are SGHNT and YYREEE (reference sequence). The CDR3 is made up of 16 amino acids. CDR3 sequence (DNA): TGTGCCAGCAGAATAGTACAGGGGATCGGGAACACTGAAGCTTTCTTT. It translates to CASRIVQGIGNTEAFF.

V gene TRBV5-1 combines with J gene TRBJ2-2, with 13 bases fitting TRBD2. The length of the CDR3 is 17 residues. The germline gives CDR1 SGHRS, CDR2 YFSETQ. V shed 1 base and J 6 bases; nucleotides not matched to a gene: 6. Here the CDR3 reads CASSLSSLAGGSGELFF. CDR3 bases: TGCGCCAGCAGCTTGTCCTCACTAGCGGGAGGGTCCGGGGAGCTGTTTTTT.

This sequence joins TRBV7-2 and TRBJ2-7; D possibly corresponds to TRBD2 (6 bases). With 1 base removed from V and 0 bases from J, the gap between germline ends came to 13 bases. CDR1 is SGHTA and CDR2 is FQGNSA in the germline V gene. CDR3 length equals 16 residues. CDR3: CASSLEGTLHSYEQYF. CDR3 coding DNA: TGTGCCAGCAGCTTAGAGGGGACTCTCCACTCCTACGAGCAGTACTTC.

The table lists this clone with a count of one. Other DNA sequences from this sample encode an identical CDR3 as well. This chain links TRBV18 with TRBJ2-7; 10 bases are shared with TRBD1. The J segment lost 3 bases and the V segment lost 6 bases, leaving 2 bases of the junction unmatched. The CDR3 spans 13 residues. From germline, CDR1 is KGHSH and CDR2 LQKENI. The CDR3 loop is CASSRDRGYEQYF. CDR3 sequence (DNA): TGTGCCAGCTCCCGGGACAGGGGCTACGAGCAGTACTTC.

The CDR3 is CASSLRGDTDTQYF. DNA for the CDR3: TGTGCCAGCAGCTTACGGGGGGACACAGATACGCAGTATTTT. The chain couples TRBV7-3 to TRBJ2-3; 7 bases are shared with TRBD2. Looked up from germline, CDR1 is SGHTA and CDR2 is FQGTGA. The CDR3 is 14 residues long. V was clipped by 2 bases and J by 2 bases; unmatched bases: 1.

In DNA, the CDR3 is TGCGCCAGCACCAAAGGGGGCCAAGAGACCCAGTACTTC. It is translated as CASTKGGQETQYF. The rearrangement uses TRBV5-1 and TRBJ2-5; possibly TRBD1 for D (6 bases). V was cut by 6 bases and J by 1 base, with 10 bases left in between. The CDR3 covers 13 residues. CDR1 and CDR2 from the germline V gene are SGHRS and YFSETQ.

The CDR3 sequence is CASSNRGRGYGYTF. The CDR3 coding sequence is TGTGCCAGCAGTAACAGGGGGCGAGGTTATGGCTACACCTTC. The chain recombines TRBV27 with TRBJ1-2, with TRBD1 matching 9 bases. Germline V CDR1 and CDR2: MNHEY, SMNVEV (reference sequence). Trimming took 5 bases from V and 5 from J; bases not matched to a gene: 6. CDR3 length: 14 residues.

V gene TRBV4-3 combines with J gene TRBJ2-3, with D tentatively TRBD2 (6 bases). Germline V lookup: CDR1 LGHNA, CDR2 YSLEER. V lost 4 bases and J lost 1, with 9 bases in between. The CDR3 runs to 14 residues. The chain's CDR3 is CASSREVGTDTQYF. In DNA, the CDR3 is TGCGCCAGCAGCCGGGAGGTGGGCACAGATACGCAGTATTTT.

V and J are TRBV2 and TRBJ1-5, with TRBD1 identical over 7 bases. The length of the CDR3 is 13 residues. V was clipped by 6 bases and J by 8 bases; unmatched bases: 7. The germline V gene has CDR1 SNHLY and CDR2 FYNNEI. CDR3: CASRDDREEPQHF. The CDR3 DNA reads as TGTGCCAGCAGGGATGACAGGGAAGAGCCCCAGCATTTT.

The V and J genes are TRBV7-2 and TRBJ1-1, with TRBD1 matching 9 bases. Germline V lookup: CDR1 SGHTA, CDR2 FQGNSA. This CDR3 contains 15 residues. V was clipped by 4 bases and J by 5 bases; unmatched bases: 8. The CDR3 region has the DNA TGTGCCAGCAGCTCTACAGGGGGCGCGAGGACTGAAGCTTTCTTT. It yields the protein CASSSTGGARTEAFF. Variable domain in full (rest from reference TRBV7-2 and TRBJ1-1): GAGVSQSPSNKVTEKGKDVELRCDPISGHTALYWYRQSLGQGLEFLIYFQGNSAPDKSGLPSDRFSAERTGGSVSTLTIQRTQQEDSAVYLCASSSTGGARTEAFFGQGTRLTVV.

The chain has TRBV11-1 and TRBJ2-2; a possible D gene is TRBD1 (6 bases). CDR1 and CDR2 from the germline V gene are SGHAT and FQDESV (reference sequence). Deletions cut 5 bases from V and 5 bases from J, with 15 bases between. This CDR3 region has 15 residues. CDR3 nucleotide sequence: TGTGCCAGCAGCGAACAGGGTTCGGGGACCGGGGAGCTGTTTTTT. Residues: CASSEQGSGTGELFF. Using reference TRBV11-1 and TRBJ2-2 for the parts outside the CDR3, the full variable domain is EAEVAQSPRYKITEKSQAVAFWCDPISGHATLYWYRQILGQGPELLVQFQDESVVDDSQLPKDRFSAERLKGVDSTLKIQPAELGDSAMYLCASSEQGSGTGELFFGEGSRLTVL.

In its sample, this clone was seen a few times. This chain connects TRBV7-6 to TRBJ2-7; TRBD2 agrees at 9 bases. With 4 bases clipped from V and 3 bases from J, the junction kept 13 bases outside the gene matches. The CDR3 contains 17 residues. The germline gives CDR1 SGHVS, CDR2 FNYEAQ. The CDR3 DNA sequence: TGTGCCAGCAGCTCAAACCCACCGACTAGCGGCTACTACGAGCAGTACTTC. Its protein is CASSSNPPTSGYYEQYF.

In this sample, this clone turned up once. The chain employs TRBV15 and TRBJ1-5; D is possibly TRBD1 (5 bases). Deletions cut 1 base from V and 7 bases from J, with 11 bases between. The CDR3 is 14 residues long. CDR1 is LNHNV and CDR2 is YYDKDF in the germline V gene (reference sequence). Here the CDR3 reads CATSRVAGLQPQHF. Written as DNA, the CDR3 is TGTGCCACCAGCAGAGTAGCGGGGCTCCAGCCCCAGCATTTT.

J is TRBJ1-6 and V is TRBV6-5, with D perhaps matching TRBD1 (6 bases). The CDR3 is 16 amino acids. The V end lost 0 bases, the J end lost 10 bases, and 16 bases lay between the germline ends. Germline V gene data show CDR1 as MNHEY and CDR2 as SVGAGI. The CDR3 nucleotides read TGTGCCAGCAGTTACTCTCCCAGGGGATCCGGATCACCCCTCCACTTT. Protein sequence: CASSYSPRGSGSPLHF.

The rearrangement uses TRBV19 and TRBJ1-2; TRBD1 matches at 8 bases. The germline V gene encodes CDR1 LNHDA and CDR2 SQIVND (reference sequence). The CDR3 length is 17 residues. J was trimmed by 4 bases and V by 5 bases; bases with no gene match: 15. The CDR3 nucleotides read TGTGCCAGTAGTGAGGGTCCCGCCCGACAGGGGCTCTATGGCTACACCTTC. Protein: CASSEGPARQGLYGYTF.